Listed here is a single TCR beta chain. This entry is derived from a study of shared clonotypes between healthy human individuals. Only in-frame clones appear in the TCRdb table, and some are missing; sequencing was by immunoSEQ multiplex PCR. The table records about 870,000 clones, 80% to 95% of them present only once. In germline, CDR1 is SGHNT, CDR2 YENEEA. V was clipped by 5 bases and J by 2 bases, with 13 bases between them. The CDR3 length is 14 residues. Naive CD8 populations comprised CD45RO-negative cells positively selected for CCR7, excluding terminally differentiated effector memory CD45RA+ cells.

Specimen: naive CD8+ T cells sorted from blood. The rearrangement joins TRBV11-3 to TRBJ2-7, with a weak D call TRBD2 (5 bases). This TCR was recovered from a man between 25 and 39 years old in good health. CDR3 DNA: TGTGCCAGCAGCGAAAGCGGCCCTACCTACGAGCAGTACTTC. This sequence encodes CASSESGPTYEQYF.